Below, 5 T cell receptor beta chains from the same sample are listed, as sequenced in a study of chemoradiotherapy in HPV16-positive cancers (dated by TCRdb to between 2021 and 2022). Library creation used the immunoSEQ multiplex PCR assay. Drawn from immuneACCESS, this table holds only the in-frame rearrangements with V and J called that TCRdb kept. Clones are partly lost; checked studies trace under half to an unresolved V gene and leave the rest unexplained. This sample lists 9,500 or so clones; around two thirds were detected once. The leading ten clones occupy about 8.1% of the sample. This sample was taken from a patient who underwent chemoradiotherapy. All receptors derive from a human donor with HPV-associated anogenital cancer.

The CDR3 DNA follows: TGCAGAACAGGGTTAAGGCAGCCCCAGCATTTT. Its protein product is CRTGLRQPQHF. This chain uses TRBV29-1 with TRBJ1-5, with D possibly matching TRBD1 (6 bases). CDR1 and CDR2 from the germline V gene are SQVTM and ANQGSEA. This CDR3 has 11 residues.

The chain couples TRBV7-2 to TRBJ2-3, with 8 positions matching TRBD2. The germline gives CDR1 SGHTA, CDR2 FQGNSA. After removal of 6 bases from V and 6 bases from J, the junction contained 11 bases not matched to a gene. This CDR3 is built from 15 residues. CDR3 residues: CASSSTSGRGDTQYF. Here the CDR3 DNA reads TGTGCCAGCAGTTCCACTAGCGGCCGGGGGGATACGCAGTATTTT.

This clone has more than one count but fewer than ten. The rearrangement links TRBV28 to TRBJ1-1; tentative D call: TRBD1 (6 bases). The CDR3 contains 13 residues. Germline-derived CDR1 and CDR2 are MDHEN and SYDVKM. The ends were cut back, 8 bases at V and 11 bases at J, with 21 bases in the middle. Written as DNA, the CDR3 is TGTGCCAGCGTTACGGCGCTTACAGGGATGGCTTTCTTT. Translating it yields CASVTALTGMAFF.

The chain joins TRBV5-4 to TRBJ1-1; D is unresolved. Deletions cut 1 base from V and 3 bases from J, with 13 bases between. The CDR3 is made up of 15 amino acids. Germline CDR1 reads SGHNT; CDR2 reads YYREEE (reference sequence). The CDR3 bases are TGTGCCAGCAGCTTGAATGGCTTGGCGTACACTGAAGCTTTCTTT. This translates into CASSLNGLAYTEAFF.

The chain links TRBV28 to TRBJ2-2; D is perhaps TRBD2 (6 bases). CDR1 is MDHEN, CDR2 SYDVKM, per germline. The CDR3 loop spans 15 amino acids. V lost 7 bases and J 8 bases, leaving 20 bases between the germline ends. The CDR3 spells CASIGVRRGVGELFF. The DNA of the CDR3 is TGTGCCAGCATTGGGGTTAGGAGGGGAGTGGGGGAGCTGTTTTTT.